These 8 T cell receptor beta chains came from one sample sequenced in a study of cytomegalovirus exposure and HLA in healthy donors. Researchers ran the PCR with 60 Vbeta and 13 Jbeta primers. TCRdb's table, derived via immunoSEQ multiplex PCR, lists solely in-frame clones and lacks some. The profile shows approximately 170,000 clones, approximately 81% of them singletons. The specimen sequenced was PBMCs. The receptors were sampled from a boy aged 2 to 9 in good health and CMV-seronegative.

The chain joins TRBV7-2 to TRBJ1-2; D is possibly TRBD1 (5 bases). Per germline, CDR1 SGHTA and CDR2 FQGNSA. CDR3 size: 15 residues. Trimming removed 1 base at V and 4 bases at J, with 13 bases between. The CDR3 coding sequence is TGTGCCAGCAGCTTAGGAAGGGGCCTGGGCTATGGCTACACCTTC. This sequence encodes CASSLGRGLGYGYTF.

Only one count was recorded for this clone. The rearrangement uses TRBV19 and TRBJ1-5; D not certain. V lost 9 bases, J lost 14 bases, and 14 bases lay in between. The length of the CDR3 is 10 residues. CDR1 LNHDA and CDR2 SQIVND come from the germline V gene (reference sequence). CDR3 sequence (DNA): TGTGCCAGAAACCCAGTTTGTAAGCATTTT. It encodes CARNPVCKHF.

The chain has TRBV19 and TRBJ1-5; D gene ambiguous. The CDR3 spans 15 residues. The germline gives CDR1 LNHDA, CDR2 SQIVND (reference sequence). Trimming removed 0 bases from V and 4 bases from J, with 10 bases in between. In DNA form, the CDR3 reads TGTGCCAGTAGTATAGAACCGAAACTAAATCAGCCCCAGCATTTT. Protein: CASSIEPKLNQPQHF.

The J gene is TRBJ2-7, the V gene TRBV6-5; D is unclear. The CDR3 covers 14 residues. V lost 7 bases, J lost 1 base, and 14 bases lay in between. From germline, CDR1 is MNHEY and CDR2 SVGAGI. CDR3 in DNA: TGTGCCAGCAAAACAGCAGGTTCTTCCTACGAGCAGTACGTC. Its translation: CASKTAGSSYEQYV.

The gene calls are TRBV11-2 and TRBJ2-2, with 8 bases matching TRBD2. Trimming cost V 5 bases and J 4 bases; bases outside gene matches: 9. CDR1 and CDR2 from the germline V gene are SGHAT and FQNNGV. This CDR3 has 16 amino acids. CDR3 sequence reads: CASSPHRTSPTGELFF. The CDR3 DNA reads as TGTGCCAGCAGCCCCCACAGGACTAGCCCCACCGGGGAGCTGTTTTTT.

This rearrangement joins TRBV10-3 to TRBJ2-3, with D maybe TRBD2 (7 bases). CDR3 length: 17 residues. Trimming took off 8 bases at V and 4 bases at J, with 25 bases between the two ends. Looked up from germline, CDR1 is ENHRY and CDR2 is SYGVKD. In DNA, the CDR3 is TGTGCCATCGAGGACAGCCGCGGGAGAGGGGGGGCAGATACGCAGTATTTT. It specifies CAIEDSRGRGGADTQYF.

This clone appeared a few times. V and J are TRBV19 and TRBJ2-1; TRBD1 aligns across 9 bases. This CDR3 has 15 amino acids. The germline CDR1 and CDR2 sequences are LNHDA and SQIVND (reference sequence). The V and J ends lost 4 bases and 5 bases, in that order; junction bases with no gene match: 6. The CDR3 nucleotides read TGTGCCAGTAGTACAGGACAGGGGATAAACAATGAGCAGTTCTTC. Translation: CASSTGQGINNEQFF.

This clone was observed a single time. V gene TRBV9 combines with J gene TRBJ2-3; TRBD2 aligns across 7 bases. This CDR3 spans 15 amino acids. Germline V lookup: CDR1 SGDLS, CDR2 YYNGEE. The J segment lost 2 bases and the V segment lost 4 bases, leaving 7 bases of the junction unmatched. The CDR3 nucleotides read TGTGCCAGCAGCCTTGAAAGCGGGAACACAGATACGCAGTATTTT. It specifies CASSLESGNTDTQYF.